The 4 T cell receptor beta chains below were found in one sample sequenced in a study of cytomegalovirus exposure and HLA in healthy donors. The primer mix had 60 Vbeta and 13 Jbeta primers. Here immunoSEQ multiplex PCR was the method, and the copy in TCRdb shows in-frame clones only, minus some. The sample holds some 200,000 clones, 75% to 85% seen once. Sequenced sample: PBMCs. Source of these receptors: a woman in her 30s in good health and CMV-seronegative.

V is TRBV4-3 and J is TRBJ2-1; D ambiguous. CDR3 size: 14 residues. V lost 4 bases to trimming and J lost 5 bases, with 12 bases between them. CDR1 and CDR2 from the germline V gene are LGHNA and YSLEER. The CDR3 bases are TGCGCCAGCAGCCCACTTAGTGTAAACAATGAGCAGTTCTTC. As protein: CASSPLSVNNEQFF.

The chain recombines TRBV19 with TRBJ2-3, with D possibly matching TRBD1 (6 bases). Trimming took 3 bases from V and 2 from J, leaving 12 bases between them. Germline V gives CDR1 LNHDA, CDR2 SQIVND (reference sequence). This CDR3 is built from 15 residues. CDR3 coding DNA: TGTGCCAGTAGTATGGACAGAAGCTCCACAGATACGCAGTATTTT. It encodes CASSMDRSSTDTQYF.

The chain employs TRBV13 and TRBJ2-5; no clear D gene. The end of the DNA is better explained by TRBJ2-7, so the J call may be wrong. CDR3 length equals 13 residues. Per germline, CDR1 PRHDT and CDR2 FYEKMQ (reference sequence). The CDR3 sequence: CASSLGVNYEQYF. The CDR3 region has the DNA TGTGCCAGCAGCTTAGGAGTTAACTACGAGCAGTACTTC.

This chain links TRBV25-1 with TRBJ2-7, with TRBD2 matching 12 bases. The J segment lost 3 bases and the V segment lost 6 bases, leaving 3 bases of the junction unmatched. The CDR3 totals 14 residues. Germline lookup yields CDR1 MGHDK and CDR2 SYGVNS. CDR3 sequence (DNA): TGTGCCAGCAGCCGGACTAGCGGGGACTACGAGCAGTACTTC. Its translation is CASSRTSGDYEQYF.